The text below deals with one T cell receptor (beta chain). Its antigen is currently unknown. No patient escaped relapse after autologous stem cell transplantation, and brentuximab vedotin exposure varied. Germline V lookup: CDR1 SGDLS, CDR2 YYNGEE. Trimming removed 3 bases at V and 3 bases at J, with 18 bases between. The CDR3 spans 16 residues. Data came from immunoSEQ multiplex PCR; TCRdb stores just in-frame clones and leaves some out. The sample shows around 46,000 clones, around 80% of them seen only once. This record belongs to a study of PD-1 blockade in classical Hodgkin lymphoma. Study-level points and caveats: With CD4+ cells, TCR diversity rose significantly by C4D1, but not with CD8+ cells.

The chain carries TRBV9 and TRBJ1-2, with D perhaps TRBD1 (6 bases). This material consisted of peripheral blood mononuclear cells (PBMCs), taken before the second cycle of nivolumab. The sequence was obtained from a human donor with classical Hodgkin lymphoma. The CDR3 protein is CASSAAPGQPYYGYTF. In nucleotides, the CDR3 is TGTGCCAGCAGCGCCGCACCGGGACAACCTTACTATGGCTACACCTTC.